This TCR beta chain was recovered during a study of control samples from healthy donors and cancer patients. Germline CDR1 and CDR2: KGHSH and LQKENI. With 3 bases clipped from V and 7 bases from J, the junction kept 5 bases outside the gene matches. This CDR3 region has 14 residues. The repertoire was sequenced with immunoSEQ multiplex PCR; TCRdb's copy has only in-frame clones and lacks some. The data hold 80,000 to 100,000 clones, with approximately 80% observed a single time. The source of this sequence is a woman in her twenties or thirties in good health. The specimen sequenced was blood. The chain links TRBV18 to TRBJ1-4, with TRBD1 matching over 7 bases. The CDR3 nucleotides are TGTGCCAGCTCACCTTACCAGGGGGGTGAAAAACTGTTTTTT. This sequence encodes CASSPYQGGEKLFF.